These T cell receptor beta chains were read from a single sample in a study of blood T cells in healthy people across ages. TCRdb re-called the 5' RACE reads with MiXCR, one entry per CDR3 protein. The data contain some 1.8 million distinct CDR3 sequences, about 39% of them singletons. The sequenced sample was blood. All receptors derive from a human donor in good health. CDR3s include the opening cysteine and the closing phenylalanine or tryptophan. Each record gives: V gene, D gene, J gene, clone size, CDR3 protein, CDR3 DNA. A D gene is named only where the DNA matches it firmly. The size of a clone is reported for some rows only, either as once, few or many, or as a class for expanded clones.

v_gene: TRBV5-4
d_gene: NA
j_gene: TRBJ2-6
abundance: NA
CDR3aa: CASNTRGRGISGANVLTF
CDR3nt: TGTGCCAGCAACACTCGGGGAAGGGGTATCTCTGGGGCCAACGTCCTGACTTTC

v_gene: TRBV5-6
d_gene: TRBD1
j_gene: TRBJ2-1
abundance: few
CDR3aa: CASSPGTGGDYEQFF
CDR3nt: TGTGCCAGCAGCCCCGGGACAGGGGGTGACTATGAGCAGTTCTTC

v_gene: TRBV5-1
d_gene: NA
j_gene: TRBJ2-3
abundance: NA
CDR3aa: CASSLLPGLDTQYF
CDR3nt: TGCGCCAGCAGCTTGCTCCCAGGGCTAGATACGCAGTATTTT

v_gene: TRBV7-9
d_gene: NA
j_gene: TRBJ2-1
abundance: NA
CDR3aa: CASITGGGTYNEQFF
CDR3nt: TGTGCCAGCATCACTGGGGGGGGCACCTACAATGAGCAGTTCTTC

v_gene: TRBV24-1
d_gene: NA
j_gene: TRBJ2-3
abundance: NA
CDR3aa: CATSDSAGQTPDTQYF
CDR3nt: TGTGCCACCAGTGATTCGGCGGGACAGACCCCAGATACGCAGTATTTT

v_gene: TRBV5-6
d_gene: NA
j_gene: TRBJ2-7
abundance: NA
CDR3aa: CASSKVEDYEQYF
CDR3nt: TGTGCCAGCAGCAAGGTGGAGGACTACGAGCAGTACTTC

v_gene: TRBV20-1
d_gene: NA
j_gene: TRBJ2-1
abundance: few
CDR3aa: CSARDRSEARGYEQFF
CDR3nt: TGCAGTGCTAGAGATCGGTCTGAGGCCCGGGGCTATGAGCAGTTCTTC

v_gene: TRBV4-3
d_gene: NA
j_gene: TRBJ2-7
abundance: NA
CDR3aa: CASSQDYGDNEQYF
CDR3nt: TGCGCCAGCAGCCAAGATTACGGAGACAATGAGCAGTACTTC

v_gene: TRBV6-5
d_gene: NA
j_gene: TRBJ1-2
abundance: NA
CDR3aa: CASRPTFVNGYTF
CDR3nt: TGTGCCAGCCGCCCGACGTTTGTAAATGGCTACACCTTC

v_gene: TRBV28
d_gene: NA
j_gene: TRBJ2-2
abundance: NA
CDR3aa: CASSFSYAHSNTGELFF
CDR3nt: TGTGCCAGCAGTTTCTCTTACGCACACAGCAACACCGGGGAGCTGTTTTTT

v_gene: TRBV5-1
d_gene: NA
j_gene: TRBJ2-3
abundance: few
CDR3aa: CASSASLPRTDTQYF
CDR3nt: TGCGCCAGCAGCGCTAGCCTTCCGCGCACAGATACGCAGTATTTT

v_gene: TRBV5-1
d_gene: TRBD1
j_gene: TRBJ2-7
abundance: NA
CDR3aa: CASSLNTGGAGTYEQYF
CDR3nt: TGCGCCAGCAGCTTAAATACAGGGGGCGCAGGTACCTACGAGCAGTACTTC

v_gene: TRBV7-3
d_gene: NA
j_gene: TRBJ2-5
abundance: once
CDR3aa: CASSLTSPGPSRETQYF
CDR3nt: TGTGCCAGCAGCTTAACGTCGCCGGGGCCGTCCCGGGAGACCCAGTACTTC

v_gene: TRBV7-2
d_gene: TRBD2
j_gene: TRBJ2-5
abundance: few
CDR3aa: CASSLGLAGIGRETQYF
CDR3nt: TGTGCCAGCAGCTTAGGACTAGCGGGGATAGGTCGGGAGACCCAGTACTTC

v_gene: TRBV6-5
d_gene: NA
j_gene: TRBJ2-7
abundance: many
CDR3aa: CASTGERGNEQYF
CDR3nt: TGTGCCAGCACCGGGGAGAGGGGCAACGAGCAGTACTTC

v_gene: TRBV25-1
d_gene: NA
j_gene: TRBJ1-2
abundance: NA
CDR3aa: CASSEYGVREGDGYTF
CDR3nt: TGTGCCAGCAGTGAATATGGGGTGAGGGAAGGCGATGGCTACACCTTC

v_gene: TRBV4-3
d_gene: NA
j_gene: TRBJ1-3
abundance: NA
CDR3aa: CASSHGRTSGNTIYF
CDR3nt: TGCGCCAGCAGCCACGGCCGGACCTCTGGAAACACCATATATTTT

v_gene: TRBV6-1
d_gene: NA
j_gene: TRBJ2-3
abundance: many
CDR3aa: CASSELAGRTDTQYF
CDR3nt: TGTGCCAGCAGTGAGTTGGCAGGGCGCACAGATACGCAGTATTTT

v_gene: TRBV11-1
d_gene: NA
j_gene: TRBJ1-2
abundance: few
CDR3aa: CASSSTVALYGYTF
CDR3nt: TGTGCCAGCAGCTCGACGGTGGCCCTCTATGGCTACACCTTC

v_gene: TRBV7-9
d_gene: NA
j_gene: TRBJ1-2
abundance: few
CDR3aa: CASRPRERDGYTF
CDR3nt: TGTGCCAGCAGGCCAAGGGAAAGGGATGGCTACACCTTC

v_gene: TRBV7-2
d_gene: NA
j_gene: TRBJ1-1
abundance: NA
CDR3aa: CASGPGLANTEAFF
CDR3nt: TGTGCCAGCGGCCCCGGGCTAGCGAACACTGAAGCTTTCTTT

v_gene: TRBV4-2
d_gene: TRBD2
j_gene: TRBJ2-7
abundance: NA
CDR3aa: CASSQVYSGGVSFEQYF
CDR3nt: TGTGCCAGCAGCCAAGTATACAGCGGGGGGGTTTCGTTCGAGCAGTACTTC

v_gene: TRBV6-5
d_gene: TRBD1
j_gene: TRBJ2-7
abundance: few
CDR3aa: CASSIGQGINEQYF
CDR3nt: TGTGCCAGCAGCATCGGACAGGGGATCAACGAGCAGTACTTC

v_gene: TRBV15
d_gene: TRBD2
j_gene: TRBJ2-1
abundance: NA
CDR3aa: CATTPLSGGANNEQFF
CDR3nt: TGTGCCACCACCCCCCTCAGCGGGGGCGCGAACAATGAGCAGTTCTTC

v_gene: TRBV7-9
d_gene: NA
j_gene: TRBJ2-1
abundance: NA
CDR3aa: CASSLGTQLGQFF
CDR3nt: TGTGCCAGCAGCTTAGGGACACAACTCGGGCAGTTCTTC

v_gene: TRBV5-8
d_gene: TRBD1
j_gene: TRBJ1-2
abundance: NA
CDR3aa: CASSPGTGENYGYTF
CDR3nt: TGTGCCAGCAGCCCCGGGACAGGGGAAAACTATGGCTACACCTTC

v_gene: TRBV20-1
d_gene: TRBD1
j_gene: TRBJ2-3
abundance: NA
CDR3aa: CSATQGAGDTQYF
CDR3nt: TGCAGTGCTACACAGGGGGCAGGGGATACGCAGTATTTT

v_gene: TRBV24-1
d_gene: TRBD1
j_gene: TRBJ2-3
abundance: NA
CDR3aa: CAASDLDRGDTDTQYF
CDR3nt: TGTGCCGCCAGTGATCTGGACAGGGGGGATACAGATACGCAGTATTTT

v_gene: TRBV5-5
d_gene: NA
j_gene: TRBJ1-1
abundance: NA
CDR3aa: CASSPPAGVEAFF
CDR3nt: TGTGCCAGCAGCCCGCCGGCGGGGGTAGAAGCTTTCTTT

v_gene: TRBV28
d_gene: NA
j_gene: TRBJ1-4
abundance: NA
CDR3aa: CASTPRGEKLFF
CDR3nt: TGTGCCAGCACCCCTCGGGGTGAAAAACTGTTTTTT

v_gene: TRBV20-1
d_gene: NA
j_gene: TRBJ2-7
abundance: NA
CDR3aa: CSARDPQGARGEQYF
CDR3nt: TGCAGTGCTAGAGATCCTCAGGGTGCACGTGGCGAGCAGTACTTC

v_gene: TRBV7-9
d_gene: TRBD2
j_gene: TRBJ2-5
abundance: NA
CDR3aa: CASSSGLAGTSETQYF
CDR3nt: TGTGCCAGCAGCTCCGGACTAGCGGGGACTTCAGAGACCCAGTACTTC

v_gene: TRBV12-3/TRBV12-4
d_gene: NA
j_gene: TRBJ2-6
abundance: few
CDR3aa: CASKLQGPGANVLTF
CDR3nt: TGTGCCAGCAAACTGCAGGGCCCTGGGGCCAACGTCCTGACTTTC

v_gene: TRBV20-1
d_gene: NA
j_gene: TRBJ1-4
abundance: few
CDR3aa: CSAREWPATNEKLFF
CDR3nt: TGCAGTGCTAGAGAATGGCCAGCAACTAATGAAAAACTGTTTTTT

v_gene: TRBV29-1
d_gene: NA
j_gene: TRBJ1-1
abundance: few
CDR3aa: CSVEDQGSPVIGAFF
CDR3nt: TGCAGCGTTGAAGATCAGGGTTCGCCAGTCATAGGAGCTTTCTTT

v_gene: TRBV12-3/TRBV12-4
d_gene: NA
j_gene: TRBJ1-2
abundance: NA
CDR3aa: CAAEGTGYTF
CDR3nt: TGTGCCGCCGAGGGGACCGGCTACACCTTC

v_gene: TRBV20-1
d_gene: NA
j_gene: TRBJ1-5
abundance: NA
CDR3aa: CSAREAGDNQPQHF
CDR3nt: TGCAGTGCTAGAGAGGCAGGCGACAATCAGCCCCAGCATTTT

v_gene: TRBV6-1
d_gene: NA
j_gene: TRBJ2-7
abundance: few
CDR3aa: CASRKSSGGSITYEQYF
CDR3nt: TGTGCCAGCAGAAAAAGTTCGGGGGGCTCCATCACCTACGAGCAGTACTTC

v_gene: TRBV5-6
d_gene: NA
j_gene: TRBJ2-3
abundance: NA
CDR3aa: CASSLVGTQDTQYF
CDR3nt: TGTGCCAGCAGCTTGGTTGGGACTCAAGATACGCAGTATTTT

v_gene: TRBV7-9
d_gene: NA
j_gene: TRBJ1-2
abundance: NA
CDR3aa: CASSPQSFHGYTF
CDR3nt: TGTGCCAGTAGCCCACAGTCTTTCCATGGCTACACCTTC

v_gene: TRBV27
d_gene: NA
j_gene: TRBJ2-3
abundance: few
CDR3aa: CASRAVGGRTDTQYF
CDR3nt: TGTGCCAGCAGGGCGGTCGGGGGGCGAACAGATACGCAGTATTTT

v_gene: TRBV7-3
d_gene: NA
j_gene: TRBJ2-1
abundance: NA
CDR3aa: CASSLMAGEYEQFF
CDR3nt: TGTGCCAGCAGCTTAATGGCAGGGGAATATGAGCAGTTCTTC

v_gene: TRBV9
d_gene: TRBD1
j_gene: TRBJ2-5
abundance: few
CDR3aa: CASSASTGQGRLETQYF
CDR3nt: TGTGCCAGCAGCGCATCGACGGGACAGGGGAGGTTAGAGACCCAGTACTTC

v_gene: TRBV20-1
d_gene: NA
j_gene: TRBJ2-3
abundance: NA
CDR3aa: CSALAAGLTDTQYF
CDR3nt: TGCAGTGCTCTTGCGGCGGGACTCACAGATACGCAGTATTTT

v_gene: TRBV4-1
d_gene: NA
j_gene: TRBJ1-4
abundance: few
CDR3aa: CASSQWGLEEKLFF
CDR3nt: TGCGCCAGCAGCCAATGGGGACTAGAGGAAAAACTGTTTTTT

v_gene: TRBV7-2
d_gene: NA
j_gene: TRBJ2-2
abundance: NA
CDR3aa: CASITGGGFVTGELFF
CDR3nt: TGTGCCAGCATCACCGGAGGGGGCTTTGTCACCGGGGAGCTGTTTTTT

v_gene: TRBV15
d_gene: NA
j_gene: TRBJ2-1
abundance: NA
CDR3aa: CATSTGLASYNEQFF
CDR3nt: TGTGCCACCAGCACAGGGTTAGCATCCTACAATGAGCAGTTCTTC

v_gene: TRBV2
d_gene: NA
j_gene: TRBJ1-6
abundance: few
CDR3aa: CASSEGILRPLHF
CDR3nt: TGTGCCAGCAGTGAAGGTATATTGAGACCCCTCCACTTT

v_gene: TRBV7-2
d_gene: NA
j_gene: TRBJ1-2
abundance: NA
CDR3aa: CASSLVMQGYTF
CDR3nt: TGTGCCAGCAGCTTAGTCATGCAAGGCTACACCTTC

v_gene: TRBV7-2
d_gene: NA
j_gene: TRBJ1-2
abundance: few
CDR3aa: CASSGTGAFGYTF
CDR3nt: TGTGCCAGCAGCGGTACGGGGGCATTTGGCTACACCTTC

v_gene: TRBV7-3
d_gene: NA
j_gene: TRBJ2-5
abundance: few
CDR3aa: CASSIGPNQETQYF
CDR3nt: TGTGCCAGCAGCATAGGGCCAAACCAAGAGACCCAGTACTTC

v_gene: TRBV29-1
d_gene: TRBD1
j_gene: TRBJ1-3
abundance: NA
CDR3aa: CSVMTGGNTIYF
CDR3nt: TGCAGCGTGATGACAGGGGGAAACACCATATATTTT

v_gene: TRBV3-1
d_gene: TRBD1
j_gene: TRBJ2-4
abundance: few
CDR3aa: CASADRGLSENIQYF
CDR3nt: TGTGCCAGCGCCGACAGGGGGCTGTCGGAAAACATTCAGTACTTC

v_gene: TRBV5-6
d_gene: NA
j_gene: TRBJ2-3
abundance: NA
CDR3aa: CASSLAFYLGLKSQQVRQYF
CDR3nt: TGTGCCAGCAGCTTGGCCTTTTATTTAGGCTTGAAGTCCCAGCAGGTACGGCAGTATTTT

v_gene: TRBV6-2/TRBV6-3
d_gene: TRBD2
j_gene: TRBJ2-1
abundance: NA
CDR3aa: CASSGDLAGGPNEQFF
CDR3nt: TGTGCCAGCAGTGGGGATCTAGCGGGGGGGCCGAATGAGCAGTTCTTC

v_gene: TRBV9
d_gene: NA
j_gene: TRBJ1-1
abundance: few
CDR3aa: CASSPTASAPRDTEAFF
CDR3nt: TGTGCCAGCAGCCCGACCGCTTCGGCGCCTCGGGACACTGAAGCTTTCTTT

v_gene: TRBV7-9
d_gene: TRBD1
j_gene: TRBJ2-5
abundance: few
CDR3aa: CASFTGTAKPSLETQYF
CDR3nt: TGTGCCAGCTTCACGGGGACAGCCAAACCTAGCCTGGAGACCCAGTACTTC